This note documents a single T cell receptor beta chain sequence. The antigen is unknown. Profiling relied on immunoSEQ multiplex PCR, and the TCRdb table lists in-frame clones only, not all of them. The repertoire consists of 60,000 to 75,000 clones, with 84% occurring once and the leading ten covering about 20%. This sample was included in a study of T cell responses to AZD1222 COVID-19 vaccine. Study-level results: Researchers report vaccine-associated CD4 TCRs spanning spike, with dominance at 160-218 and 743-854.

CDR1 SGHVS and CDR2 FQNEAQ come from the germline V gene. There are 17 residues in the CDR3. Unmatched junction bases numbered 16, after V lost 5 bases and J lost 5 bases. The receptor's source is an adult in good health. The chain combines TRBV7-8 with TRBJ2-7, with TRBD2 matching 9 bases. The source was peripheral blood, collected on day 0 of AZD1222 vaccination. In DNA form, the CDR3 reads TGTGCCAGCAGCCTTACCCGGCCTGGCGGGAGGGACGACGAGCAGTACTTC. Translating gives CASSLTRPGGRDDEQYF.